This TCR beta chain was observed in a study of T cells in Graves' hyperthyroidism and ophthalmopathy. Study outcomes and limitations: A model built on 13 V-J features separated ophthalmopathy from stable hyperthyroidism. Clonotypes that were expanded in thyroid above 0.001 mostly appeared in blood too.

Notes on this clonotype: Antigen: not known.

What was amplified from RNA transcripts were TCR beta CDR3 regions. The HTBI primer set drove a first-round RT-PCR of the TCR CDR3. TCRdb recomputed calls from the multiplex PCR reads with MiXCR, one row per CDR3 protein. The profile shows hundreds of thousands of distinct CDR3 sequences, around 45% of them singletons. It was considered stable Graves' hyperthyroidism when ophthalmopathy did not progress within 18 months. Participants, patients aged 18 to 65, had newly diagnosed hyperthyroidism with a duration under 2 months. The CDR3 spans 14 residues. V lost 5 bases and J 2 bases, leaving 11 bases between the germline ends. From germline, CDR1 is MGHDK and CDR2 SYGVNS.

The J gene is TRBJ2-3, the V gene TRBV25-1; D may be TRBD1 or TRBD2 (5 bases each). This TCR was recovered from a young woman with Graves' hyperthyroidism. Sequencing input: peripheral blood or thyroid tissue (not recorded which). The chain's CDR3 is CASSRGETTDTQYF. DNA for the CDR3: TGTGCCAGCAGTAGGGGAGAGACCACAGATACGCAGTATTTT.